Presented here are 4 T cell receptor beta chains from one specimen sequenced in a study of blood T cells in healthy people across ages. A second PCR, run for roughly 7 to 12 cycles, used a sample-barcoded 5' primer plus a J-beta primer mix. TCRdb itself ran the 5' RACE reads through MiXCR, one entry per CDR3 protein. Of about a million distinct CDR3 sequences in the sample, about 48% were seen once. Sequenced sample: blood. All receptors derive from a man aged 30 to 45 in good health.

This clonotype was counted many times. The gene calls are TRBV30 and TRBJ2-7; 10 bases map to TRBD1. The germline gives CDR1 GTSNPN, CDR2 SVGIG (reference sequence). The CDR3 spans 14 residues. V lost 4 bases and J lost 5; bases outside the gene matches: 8. CDR3 sequence reads: CAWIQGQGFNEQYF. The CDR3 DNA sequence: TGTGCCTGGATTCAGGGACAGGGGTTCAACGAGCAGTACTTC.

The V call is TRBV7-8, the J call TRBJ2-1; D gene unclear. In germline, CDR1 is SGHVS, CDR2 FQNEAQ. The CDR3 has 14 amino acids. The ends were cut back, 5 bases at V and 2 bases at J, with 10 bases in the middle. CDR3 bases: TGTGCCAGCAGCGTAGAAGGGCCCTACAATGAGCAGTTCTTC. It yields the protein CASSVEGPYNEQFF.

The rearrangement links TRBV28 to TRBJ2-7, with TRBD1 identical over 7 bases. The V gene end was trimmed by 5 bases and the J gene end by 12 bases; junction bases not matched to a gene: 7. This CDR3 spans 11 amino acids. Germline V gives CDR1 MDHEN, CDR2 SYDVKM. CDR3 region: CASSDRDRGYF. The DNA for the CDR3 is TGTGCCAGCAGTGACCGGGACAGAGGGTACTTC.

V is TRBV27 and J is TRBJ2-1; a weak D match, TRBD2 (6 bases). CDR1 and CDR2 from the germline V gene are MNHEY and SMNVEV (reference sequence). Trimming shortened V by 7 bases and J by 7 bases, and 14 bases separated the two germline ends. The CDR3 has 13 amino acids. The CDR3 coding sequence is TGTGCCAGCACAACGACTGGGGGGAATGAGCAGTTCTTC. It yields the protein CASTTTGGNEQFF.